This is a list of T cell receptor beta chains from one sample in a study of T-cell memory formation after mild COVID-19. TCRdb analysed the 5' RACE reads with MiXCR anew, one entry per CDR3 protein. This sample has about 610,000 distinct CDR3 sequences, with around 15% found just once. The sample consisted of PBMCs or a T cell subset sorted from them (not recorded which). The receptors here all came from an adult woman who had mild COVID-19 (a few samples of this study predate the infection). Cell type and time point are not known. Each CDR3 is given with its conserved first and last residue. Fields, in order: J gene, V gene, D gene, clone size, CDR3 protein, CDR3 DNA. The D gene is left open where the match is weak. Clone size is shown for a subset of rows, as once, few, many or a class of expanded clone.

J: TRBJ2-5
V: TRBV7-9
D: TRBD1
size: few
CDR3: CASSFLQGVQETQYF
DNA: TGTGCCAGCAGCTTTTTACAGGGGGTCCAAGAGACCCAGTACTTC

J: TRBJ1-5
V: TRBV2
D: -
size: few
CDR3: CASRAGYNQPQHF
DNA: TGTGCCAGTAGGGCAGGGTACAATCAGCCCCAGCATTTT

J: TRBJ1-3
V: TRBV3-1
D: TRBD1
size: many
CDR3: CASETGGALSGNTIYF
DNA: TGTGCCAGTGAGACAGGGGGCGCGCTCTCTGGAAACACCATATATTTT

J: TRBJ2-1
V: TRBV11-2
D: TRBD1
size: -
CDR3: CASSPGQGLYNEQFF
DNA: TGTGCCAGCAGCCCAGGACAGGGATTGTACAATGAGCAGTTCTTC

J: TRBJ2-7
V: TRBV7-6
D: -
size: few
CDR3: CASSPSPASSYEQYF
DNA: TGTGCCAGCAGCCCTAGCCCGGCGTCGTCCTACGAGCAGTACTTC

J: TRBJ2-5
V: TRBV7-2
D: -
size: -
CDR3: CASTGGPSETQYF
DNA: TGTGCCAGCACCGGTGGGCCTAGTGAGACCCAGTACTTC

J: TRBJ1-5
V: TRBV7-9
D: TRBD1
size: few
CDR3: CASSPRDRASNQPQHF
DNA: TGTGCCAGCAGCCCCAGGGACAGGGCTAGCAATCAGCCCCAGCATTTT

J: TRBJ1-1
V: TRBV19
D: -
size: -
CDR3: CASSIAGYTEAFF
DNA: TGTGCCAGTAGTATAGCCGGATACACTGAAGCTTTCTTT

J: TRBJ2-6
V: TRBV7-2
D: -
size: -
CDR3: CASSLKGVTGANVLTF
DNA: TGTGCCAGCAGCTTAAAGGGGGTGACTGGGGCCAACGTCCTGACTTTC

J: TRBJ2-5
V: TRBV7-2
D: TRBD2
size: -
CDR3: CASSSPLAGVGGWQETQYF
DNA: TGTGCCAGCAGTTCGCCGTTAGCGGGAGTAGGAGGTTGGCAAGAGACCCAGTACTTC

J: TRBJ2-1
V: TRBV10-3
D: -
size: -
CDR3: CAISELWVGEYNEQFF
DNA: TGTGCCATCAGTGAATTATGGGTGGGGGAATACAATGAGCAGTTCTTC

J: TRBJ1-2
V: TRBV29-1
D: -
size: -
CDR3: CSVERGAGGYTF
DNA: TGCAGCGTTGAGCGGGGGGCCGGGGGCTACACCTTC

J: TRBJ2-7
V: TRBV24-1
D: TRBD1
size: -
CDR3: CATSDLAPGQNTYEQYF
DNA: TGTGCCACCAGTGACCTTGCACCGGGACAGAATACCTACGAGCAGTACTTC

J: TRBJ2-3
V: TRBV20-1
D: TRBD2
size: -
CDR3: CSARRAGGDIDTQYF
DNA: TGCAGTGCTAGGCGAGCGGGGGGGGATATAGATACGCAGTATTTT

J: TRBJ1-1
V: TRBV4-1
D: -
size: -
CDR3: CASSQVGRKLNTEAFF
DNA: TGCGCCAGCAGCCAAGTCGGAAGGAAACTGAACACTGAAGCTTTCTTT

J: TRBJ2-6
V: TRBV30
D: -
size: few
CDR3: CAWDWGAGANVLTF
DNA: TGTGCCTGGGACTGGGGGGCTGGGGCCAACGTCCTGACTTTC

J: TRBJ1-5
V: TRBV27
D: -
size: -
CDR3: CASSSRDQRAQPQHF
DNA: TGTGCCAGCAGTAGCCGGGACCAAAGGGCCCAGCCCCAGCATTTT

J: TRBJ2-4
V: TRBV30
D: TRBD1
size: many
CDR3: CAWSSGQGSKNIQYF
DNA: TGTGCCTGGAGCTCTGGACAGGGTTCCAAAAACATTCAGTACTTC

J: TRBJ2-5
V: TRBV2
D: -
size: -
CDR3: CASRMGTQYF
DNA: TGTGCCAGCAGGATGGGGACCCAGTACTTC

J: TRBJ2-7
V: TRBV5-1
D: TRBD1
size: few
CDR3: CASSLQLGTADYYEQYF
DNA: TGCGCCAGCAGTTTGCAATTAGGGACAGCGGATTACTACGAGCAGTACTTC

J: TRBJ1-4
V: TRBV20-1
D: -
size: -
CDR3: CSARDITGRPAEKLFF
DNA: TGCAGTGCTAGAGATATAACCGGACGGCCGGCCGAAAAACTGTTTTTT

J: TRBJ2-1
V: TRBV2
D: -
size: many
CDR3: CASSDRFASSYNEQFF
DNA: TGTGCCAGCAGTGATCGTTTCGCTAGCTCCTACAATGAGCAGTTCTTC

J: TRBJ2-1
V: TRBV9
D: TRBD2
size: few
CDR3: CASSDPGLAGEVKDYNEQFF
DNA: TGTGCCAGCAGCGATCCGGGACTAGCGGGAGAGGTTAAGGACTACAATGAGCAGTTCTTC

J: TRBJ1-2
V: TRBV25-1
D: -
size: -
CDR3: CASSESQFSGYTF
DNA: TGTGCCAGCAGTGAATCGCAGTTTTCTGGCTACACCTTC

J: TRBJ2-5
V: TRBV9
D: TRBD2
size: few
CDR3: CASSVGTRVAGISPQETQYF
DNA: TGTGCCAGCAGCGTAGGCACTCGTGTAGCGGGGATCTCCCCACAAGAGACCCAGTACTTC

J: TRBJ2-7
V: TRBV5-1
D: -
size: few
CDR3: CASSFSWGLSYEQYF
DNA: TGCGCCAGCAGCTTCTCTTGGGGTCTCTCCTACGAGCAGTACTTC

J: TRBJ1-4
V: TRBV11-2
D: TRBD1
size: -
CDR3: CASSLDRGNEKLFF
DNA: TGTGCCAGCAGCTTAGACAGGGGGAATGAAAAACTGTTTTTT

J: TRBJ2-2
V: TRBV2
D: TRBD2
size: few
CDR3: CASSFSGGANTGELFF
DNA: TGTGCCAGCAGTTTTAGCGGGGGCGCGAACACCGGGGAGCTGTTTTTT

J: TRBJ1-1
V: TRBV29-1
D: -
size: few
CDR3: CSVEGQNTEAFF
DNA: TGCAGCGTTGAGGGACAGAACACTGAAGCTTTCTTT

J: TRBJ2-3
V: TRBV7-2
D: TRBD2
size: -
CDR3: CASSSLPAGGLTDTQYF
DNA: TGTGCCAGCAGCTCCTTACCAGCGGGAGGGCTCACAGATACGCAGTATTTT

J: TRBJ2-1
V: TRBV18
D: TRBD2
size: -
CDR3: CASSSTLAGVGNEQFF
DNA: TGTGCCAGCTCATCGACTCTAGCGGGAGTGGGTAATGAGCAGTTCTTC

J: TRBJ2-1
V: TRBV24-1
D: TRBD1
size: -
CDR3: CATSDPGQGNTYNEQFF
DNA: TGTGCCACCAGTGATCCGGGACAGGGAAATACCTACAATGAGCAGTTCTTC

J: TRBJ2-3
V: TRBV19
D: -
size: -
CDR3: CASSIWASTELADTQYF
DNA: TGTGCCAGTAGTATTTGGGCTAGTACGGAATTGGCAGATACGCAGTATTTT

J: TRBJ2-2
V: TRBV7-9
D: -
size: -
CDR3: CASIWWGARYTGELFF
DNA: TGTGCCAGCATCTGGTGGGGGGCGCGATACACCGGGGAGCTGTTTTTT

J: TRBJ1-2
V: TRBV2
D: TRBD1
size: -
CDR3: CASSPQRGQGNHDYGYTF
DNA: TGTGCCAGCAGTCCCCAGAGAGGACAGGGCAACCACGATTATGGCTACACCTTC

J: TRBJ1-2
V: TRBV20-1
D: -
size: -
CDR3: CSAPRTPSSYGYTF
DNA: TGCAGTGCCCCCAGGACTCCTTCCTCCTATGGCTACACCTTC

J: TRBJ1-2
V: TRBV9
D: -
size: -
CDR3: CASSVVGTSRAYTF
DNA: TGTGCCAGCAGCGTAGTAGGGACCTCAAGGGCCTACACCTTC

J: TRBJ1-2
V: TRBV5-1
D: -
size: few
CDR3: CASSGSFAGYTF
DNA: TGCGCCAGCTCCGGGAGCTTCGCTGGCTACACCTTC

J: TRBJ2-3
V: TRBV24-1
D: -
size: few
CDR3: CATGRMGTQYF
DNA: TGTGCCACCGGTCGTATGGGTACGCAGTATTTT

J: TRBJ2-3
V: TRBV4-2
D: TRBD2
size: many
CDR3: CASSQISGTETDTQYF
DNA: TGTGCCAGCAGCCAAATTAGCGGGACGGAAACAGATACGCAGTATTTT

J: TRBJ2-1
V: TRBV10-3
D: TRBD2
size: few
CDR3: CAISESSGSRDEQFF
DNA: TGTGCCATCAGTGAGTCAAGCGGGAGTAGGGATGAGCAGTTCTTC

J: TRBJ2-7
V: TRBV6-1
D: TRBD2
size: many
CDR3: CASSEALGSGEYEQYF
DNA: TGTGCCAGCAGTGAAGCGCTCGGTAGCGGGGAATACGAGCAGTACTTC

J: TRBJ2-7
V: TRBV13
D: -
size: -
CDR3: CASSLVLREQYF
DNA: TGTGCCAGCAGCTTAGTCTTGCGTGAGCAGTACTTC

J: TRBJ2-1
V: TRBV12-3/TRBV12-4
D: TRBD1
size: few
CDR3: CASSPRQGDEQFF
DNA: TGTGCCAGCAGTCCACGACAGGGCGATGAGCAGTTCTTC

J: TRBJ2-3
V: TRBV7-8
D: -
size: -
CDR3: CASSLARIGSITDTQYF
DNA: TGTGCCAGCAGCTTAGCTCGTATCGGTAGTATCACAGATACGCAGTATTTT

J: TRBJ1-2
V: TRBV7-2
D: -
size: few
CDR3: CASSPSRTNYGYTF
DNA: TGTGCCAGCAGCCCCTCCCGTACTAACTATGGCTACACCTTC

J: TRBJ1-2
V: TRBV5-5
D: -
size: -
CDR3: CASSLASGRGYGYTF
DNA: TGTGCCAGCAGCTTGGCCTCGGGCAGGGGCTATGGCTACACCTTC

J: TRBJ2-1
V: TRBV6-5
D: -
size: -
CDR3: CATKLDLGVNEQFF
DNA: TGTGCCACCAAGTTAGATCTCGGGGTCAATGAGCAGTTCTTC

J: TRBJ2-1
V: TRBV20-1
D: -
size: few
CDR3: CSARSPGSGFYNEQFF
DNA: TGCAGTGCTAGATCCCCCGGGTCCGGGTTCTACAATGAGCAGTTCTTC

J: TRBJ2-7
V: TRBV7-6
D: TRBD1
size: few
CDR3: CASSRTGGNYEQYF
DNA: TGTGCCAGCAGCCGTACAGGGGGAAACTACGAGCAGTACTTC

J: TRBJ2-3
V: TRBV5-1
D: -
size: few
CDR3: CASSLGGGKTDTQYF
DNA: TGCGCCAGCAGCTTGGGAGGCGGGAAGACAGATACGCAGTATTTT

J: TRBJ2-1
V: TRBV20-1
D: TRBD2
size: few
CDR3: CSARDFLAGYNEQFF
DNA: TGCAGTGCTAGAGATTTTCTAGCGGGATACAATGAGCAGTTCTTC

J: TRBJ2-1
V: TRBV12-3/TRBV12-4
D: TRBD2
size: -
CDR3: CASSRPLQSGRSNEQFF
DNA: TGTGCCAGCAGTCGTCCACTCCAGAGCGGGAGAAGCAATGAGCAGTTCTTC

J: TRBJ2-7
V: TRBV6-5
D: -
size: few
CDR3: CASSRDSPSYEQYF
DNA: TGTGCCAGCAGCCGGGACTCCCCCTCCTACGAGCAGTACTTC

J: TRBJ1-3
V: TRBV3-1
D: -
size: -
CDR3: CASSQFSGNTIYF
DNA: TGTGCCAGCAGCCAGTTTTCTGGAAACACCATATATTTT

J: TRBJ1-1
V: TRBV29-1
D: -
size: -
CDR3: CSSSSLVRERTEAFF
DNA: TGCAGCTCAAGCTCTCTGGTGAGGGAAAGGACTGAAGCTTTCTTT

J: TRBJ2-1
V: TRBV24-1
D: -
size: few
CDR3: CATASGTLLYNEQFF
DNA: TGTGCCACCGCCTCCGGGACTCTCCTCTACAATGAGCAGTTCTTC

J: TRBJ2-7
V: TRBV12-3/TRBV12-4
D: -
size: -
CDR3: CASSRRGASENYEQYF
DNA: TGTGCCAGCAGCCGGCGCGGGGCTAGCGAAAACTACGAGCAGTACTTC

J: TRBJ2-7
V: TRBV12-3/TRBV12-4
D: TRBD1
size: few
CDR3: CASRRQGRSYEQYF
DNA: TGTGCCAGCAGGAGACAGGGAAGATCCTACGAGCAGTACTTC

J: TRBJ2-2
V: TRBV5-1
D: TRBD2
size: few
CDR3: CASSFPRGRYLDTGELFF
DNA: TGCGCCAGCAGCTTTCCTCGCGGGAGATATTTGGACACCGGGGAGCTGTTTTTT